This T cell receptor (beta chain) was found in a study of blood T cell repertoires in COVID-19. Study background: From the United States, Italy and Spain came samples of acute and convalescent COVID-19.

The CDR3 contains 17 residues. V lost 3 bases to trimming and J lost 2 bases; unmatched junction nucleotides: 5. The germline V gene encodes CDR1 KGHDR and CDR2 SFDVKD. The table came from immunoSEQ multiplex PCR; TCRdb's copy has only in-frame clones and leaves some out. The data hold approximately 140,000 clones, with roughly 86% observed a single time. This TCR was sampled from a man aged 50 to 60 with active or convalescent COVID-19. The sample taken for sequencing was peripheral blood. The chain carries TRBV24-1 and TRBJ2-1; TRBD2 aligns across 11 bases. In DNA, the CDR3 is TGTGCCACCAGTGATGGGACTAGCGGTTTGGCCTACAATGAGCAGTTCTTC. Amino acids: CATSDGTSGLAYNEQFF.